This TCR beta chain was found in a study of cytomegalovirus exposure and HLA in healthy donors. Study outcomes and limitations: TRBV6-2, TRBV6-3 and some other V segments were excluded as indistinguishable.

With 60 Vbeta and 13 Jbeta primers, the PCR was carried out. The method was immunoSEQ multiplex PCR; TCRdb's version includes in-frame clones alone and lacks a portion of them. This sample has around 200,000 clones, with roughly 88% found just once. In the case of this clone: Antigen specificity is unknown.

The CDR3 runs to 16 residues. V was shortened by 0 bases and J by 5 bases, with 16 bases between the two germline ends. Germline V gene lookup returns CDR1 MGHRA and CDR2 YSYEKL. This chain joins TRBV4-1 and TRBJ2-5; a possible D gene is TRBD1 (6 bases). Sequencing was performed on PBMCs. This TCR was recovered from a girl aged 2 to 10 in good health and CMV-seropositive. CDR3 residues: CASSQEGQGKRETQYF. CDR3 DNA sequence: TGCGCCAGCAGCCAAGAGGGCCAGGGGAAGAGGGAGACCCAGTACTTC.